This record concerns one T cell receptor beta chain sequence. This sample was included in a study of blood T cell repertoires in COVID-19. The overall study: PBMCs, B-cell-depleted T cells, or T cells were the source of the cDNA or gDNA that made up the material.

Enrolled during active infection, Seattle patients were then followed longitudinally. Trimming removed 2 bases at V and 4 bases at J, with 12 bases between. CDR1 is GTSNPN, CDR2 SVGIG, per germline (reference sequence). The CDR3 is 14 residues long. Per the authors' pipeline: Reference gene primer amplification yielded estimated nucleated cell counts. Clones were sequenced by immunoSEQ multiplex PCR, and TCRdb holds only the in-frame ones, with some missing. V and J calls and clone size are as listed in that table; D and trimming were resolved from the DNA. The sample lists under 250,000 clones, approximately 90% seen once, with 0.82% in the top ten.

The chain combines TRBV30 with TRBJ1-3; no firm D call. This TCR came from a man in his sixties with COVID-19, enrolled during active disease. What was sequenced was peripheral blood. The CDR3 loop is CAWSLGSGGNTIYF. CDR3 DNA sequence: TGTGCCTGGAGTCTCGGGTCGGGAGGAAACACCATATATTTT.